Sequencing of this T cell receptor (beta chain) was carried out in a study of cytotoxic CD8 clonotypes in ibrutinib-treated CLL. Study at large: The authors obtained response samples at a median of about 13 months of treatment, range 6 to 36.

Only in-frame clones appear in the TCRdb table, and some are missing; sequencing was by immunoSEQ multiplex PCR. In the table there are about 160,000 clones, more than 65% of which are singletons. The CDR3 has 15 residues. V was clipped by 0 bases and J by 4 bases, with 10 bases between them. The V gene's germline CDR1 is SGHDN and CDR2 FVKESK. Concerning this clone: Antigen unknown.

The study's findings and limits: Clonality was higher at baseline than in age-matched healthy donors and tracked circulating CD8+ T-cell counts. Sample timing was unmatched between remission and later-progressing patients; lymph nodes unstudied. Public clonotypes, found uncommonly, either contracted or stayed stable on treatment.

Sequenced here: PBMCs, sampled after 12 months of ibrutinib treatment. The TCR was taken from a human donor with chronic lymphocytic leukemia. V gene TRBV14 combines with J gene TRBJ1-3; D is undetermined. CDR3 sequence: CASSQERRVGNTIYF. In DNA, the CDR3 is TGTGCCAGCAGCCAAGAGCGGAGGGTGGGAAACACCATATATTTT.